This TCR beta chain originates from a study of T cell responses to AZD1222 COVID-19 vaccine. The CDR3 length is 13 residues. Germline assignment: CDR1 LNHDA and CDR2 SQIVND (reference sequence). V lost 0 bases to trimming and J lost 4 bases, with 6 bases between them. Here immunoSEQ multiplex PCR was the method, and the copy in TCRdb shows in-frame clones only, minus some. The sample yields 90,000 to 120,000 clones, 80% to 90% seen once. Concerning this clone: The antigen is undetermined.

Study findings and constraints: Females made up more of the donors, who were largely white British, and clonal diversity may have come out too low. Baseline serostatus was positive in only a handful of AZD1222 recipients. Unmutated variant regions are reportedly the target of nearly half of TCRs that are spike-specific.

The chain uses TRBV19 and TRBJ1-2, with D hard to call. The material was peripheral blood, obtained on day 0 of AZD1222 vaccination. The receptor was derived from an adult in good health. The CDR3 region is CASSIDYSYGYTF. CDR3 in DNA: TGTGCCAGTAGTATAGATTACAGCTATGGCTACACCTTC.